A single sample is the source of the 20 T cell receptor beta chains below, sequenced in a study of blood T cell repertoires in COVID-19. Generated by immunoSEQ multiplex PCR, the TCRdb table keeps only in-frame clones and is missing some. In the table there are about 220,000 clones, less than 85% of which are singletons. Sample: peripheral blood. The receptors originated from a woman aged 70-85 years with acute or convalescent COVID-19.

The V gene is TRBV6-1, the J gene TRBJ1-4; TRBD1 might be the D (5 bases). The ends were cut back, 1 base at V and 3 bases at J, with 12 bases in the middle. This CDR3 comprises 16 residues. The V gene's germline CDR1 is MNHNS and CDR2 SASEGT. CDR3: CASSEVGGASNEKLFF. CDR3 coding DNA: TGTGCCAGCAGTGAAGTAGGCGGGGCGTCTAATGAAAAACTGTTTTTT.

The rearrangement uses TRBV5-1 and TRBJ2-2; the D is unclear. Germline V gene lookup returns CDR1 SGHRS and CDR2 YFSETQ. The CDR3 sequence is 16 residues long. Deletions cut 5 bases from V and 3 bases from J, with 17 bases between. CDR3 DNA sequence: TGCGCCAGCAGTGGGTCGGCGCAGGCCCACACCGGGGAGCTGTTTTTT. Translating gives CASSGSAQAHTGELFF.

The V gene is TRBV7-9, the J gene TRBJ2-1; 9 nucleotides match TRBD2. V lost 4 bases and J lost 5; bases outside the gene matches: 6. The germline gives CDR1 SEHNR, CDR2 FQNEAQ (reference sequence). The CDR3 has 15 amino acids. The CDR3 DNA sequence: TGTGCCAGCAGCTGGCGGGGGGGAAAGAACAATGAGCAGTTCTTC. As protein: CASSWRGGKNNEQFF.

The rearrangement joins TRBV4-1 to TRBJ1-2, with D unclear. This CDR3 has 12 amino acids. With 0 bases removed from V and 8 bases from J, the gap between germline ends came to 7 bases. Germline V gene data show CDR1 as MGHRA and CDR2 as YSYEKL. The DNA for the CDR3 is TGCGCCAGCAGCCAAGATACGGAGGGCTACACCTTC. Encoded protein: CASSQDTEGYTF.

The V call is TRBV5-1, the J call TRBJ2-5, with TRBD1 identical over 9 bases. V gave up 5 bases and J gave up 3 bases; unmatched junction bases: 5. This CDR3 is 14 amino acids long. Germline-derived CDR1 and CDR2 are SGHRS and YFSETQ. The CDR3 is CASRRGQGEETQYF. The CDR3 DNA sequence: TGCGCCAGCAGACGGGGACAGGGCGAAGAGACCCAGTACTTC.

The CDR3 nucleotides are TGCGCCAGCAGCTTGGCAGGACAGGGGACTAACTATGGCTACACCTTC. Translating it yields CASSLAGQGTNYGYTF. The chain is built from TRBV5-1 and TRBJ1-2, with TRBD1 matching 9 bases. There are 16 residues in the CDR3. After removal of 0 bases from V and 0 bases from J, the junction contained 3 bases not matched to a gene. Germline lookup yields CDR1 SGHRS and CDR2 YFSETQ.

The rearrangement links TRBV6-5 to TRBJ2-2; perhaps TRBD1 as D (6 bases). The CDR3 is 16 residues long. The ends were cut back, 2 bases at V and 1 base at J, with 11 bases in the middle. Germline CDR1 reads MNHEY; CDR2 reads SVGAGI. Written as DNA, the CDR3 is TGTGCCAGCAGTTACGGTACAGGGCGGAACACCGGGGAGCTGTTTTTT. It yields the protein CASSYGTGRNTGELFF.

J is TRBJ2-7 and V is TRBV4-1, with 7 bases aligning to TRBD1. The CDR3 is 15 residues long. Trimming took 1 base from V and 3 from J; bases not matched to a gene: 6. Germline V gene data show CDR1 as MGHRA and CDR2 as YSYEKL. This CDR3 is CASSQGTGPFYEQYF. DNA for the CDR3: TGCGCCAGCAGCCAAGGGACAGGCCCCTTCTACGAGCAGTACTTC.

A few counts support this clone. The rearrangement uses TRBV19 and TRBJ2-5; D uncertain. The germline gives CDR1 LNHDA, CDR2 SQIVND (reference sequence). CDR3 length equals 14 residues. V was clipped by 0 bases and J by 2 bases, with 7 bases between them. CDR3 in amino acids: CASSIEGHQETQYF. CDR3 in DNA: TGTGCCAGTAGTATAGAGGGCCATCAAGAGACCCAGTACTTC.

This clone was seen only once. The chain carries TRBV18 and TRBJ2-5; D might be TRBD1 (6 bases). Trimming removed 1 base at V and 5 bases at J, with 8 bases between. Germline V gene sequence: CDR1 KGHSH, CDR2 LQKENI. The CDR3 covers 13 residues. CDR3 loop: CASSPQGEETQYF. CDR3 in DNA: TGTGCCAGCTCACCACAGGGGGAGGAGACCCAGTACTTC.

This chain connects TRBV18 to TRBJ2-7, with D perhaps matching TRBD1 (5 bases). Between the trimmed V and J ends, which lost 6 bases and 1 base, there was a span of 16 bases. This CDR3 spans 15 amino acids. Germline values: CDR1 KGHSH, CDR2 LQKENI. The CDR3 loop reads CASSVGQGRSYEQYF. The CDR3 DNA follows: TGTGCCAGCTCTGTTGGACAAGGCAGGTCCTACGAGCAGTACTTC.

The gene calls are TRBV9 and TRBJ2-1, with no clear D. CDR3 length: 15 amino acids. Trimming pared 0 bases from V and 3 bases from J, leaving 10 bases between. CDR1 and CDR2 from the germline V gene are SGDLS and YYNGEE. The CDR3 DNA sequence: TGTGCCAGCAGCGTAGTGCCATACAACTACAATGAGCAGTTCTTC. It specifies CASSVVPYNYNEQFF.

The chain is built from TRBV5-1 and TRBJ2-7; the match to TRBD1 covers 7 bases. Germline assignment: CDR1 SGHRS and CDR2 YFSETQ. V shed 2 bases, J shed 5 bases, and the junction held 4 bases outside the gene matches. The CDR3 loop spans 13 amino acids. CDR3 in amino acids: CASSFPDRDEQYF. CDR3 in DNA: TGCGCCAGCAGCTTCCCTGACAGGGACGAGCAGTACTTC.

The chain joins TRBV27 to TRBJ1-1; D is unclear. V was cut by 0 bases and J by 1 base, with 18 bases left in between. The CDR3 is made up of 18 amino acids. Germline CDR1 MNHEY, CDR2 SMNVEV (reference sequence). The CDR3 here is CASSLSLPSRRTNTEAFF. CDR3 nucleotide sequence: TGTGCCAGCAGTTTATCCCTCCCTTCCCGGAGGACGAACACTGAAGCTTTCTTT.

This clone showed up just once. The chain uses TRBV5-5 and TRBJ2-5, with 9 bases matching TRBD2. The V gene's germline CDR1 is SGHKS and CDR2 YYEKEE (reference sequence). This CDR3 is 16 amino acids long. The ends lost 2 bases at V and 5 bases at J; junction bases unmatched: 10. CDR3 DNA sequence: TGTGCCAGCAGCTTCGGCGGGGGGGGTTGGCGGGAGACCCAGTACTTC. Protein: CASSFGGGGWRETQYF.

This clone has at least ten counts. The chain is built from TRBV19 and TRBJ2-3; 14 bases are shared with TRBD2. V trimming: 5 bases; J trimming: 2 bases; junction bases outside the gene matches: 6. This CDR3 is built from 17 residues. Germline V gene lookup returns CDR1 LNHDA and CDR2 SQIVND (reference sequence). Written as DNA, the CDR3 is TGTGCCAGTAGTTCTCGACTAGCGGGGGGGCCCACAGATACGCAGTATTTT. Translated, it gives CASSSRLAGGPTDTQYF.

CDR3 sequence reads: CAWDKSGTPGLLTQYF. CDR3 sequence (DNA): TGTGCCTGGGACAAGTCTGGGACACCAGGACTCCTTACGCAGTATTTT. The V and J genes are TRBV30 and TRBJ2-3; D possibly corresponds to TRBD1 (6 bases). Deletions cut 5 bases from V and 8 bases from J, with 26 bases between. The CDR3 extends over 16 amino acids. In germline, CDR1 is GTSNPN, CDR2 SVGIG (reference sequence).

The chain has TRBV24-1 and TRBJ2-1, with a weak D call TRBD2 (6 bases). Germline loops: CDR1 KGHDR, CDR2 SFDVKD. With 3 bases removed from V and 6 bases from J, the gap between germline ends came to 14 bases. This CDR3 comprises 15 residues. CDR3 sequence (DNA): TGTGCCACCAGTGATCAGGGACTGGGAGGCAATGAGCAGTTCTTC. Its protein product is CATSDQGLGGNEQFF.

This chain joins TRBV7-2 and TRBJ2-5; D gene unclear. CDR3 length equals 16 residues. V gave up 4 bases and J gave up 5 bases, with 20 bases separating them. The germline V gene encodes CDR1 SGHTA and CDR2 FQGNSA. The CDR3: CASSSHVIPPGETQYF. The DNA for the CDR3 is TGTGCCAGCAGCTCTCACGTAATCCCCCCCGGGGAGACCCAGTACTTC.

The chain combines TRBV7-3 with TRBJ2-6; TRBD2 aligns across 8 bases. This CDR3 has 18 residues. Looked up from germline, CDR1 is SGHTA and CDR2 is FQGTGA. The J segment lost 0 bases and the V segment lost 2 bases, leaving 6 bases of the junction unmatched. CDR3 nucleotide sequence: TGTGCCAGCAGCTTAGGCAGCGGGGGAAACTCTGGGGCCAACGTCCTGACTTTC. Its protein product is CASSLGSGGNSGANVLTF.